This T cell receptor beta chain was documented in a study of CD8 T cells in ankylosing spondylitis. TCRdb used MiXCR to reprocess the 5' RACE reads, holding one entry per CDR3 protein. The data hold approximately 42,000 distinct CDR3 sequences, with 3% to 4.5% observed a single time. The table lists this clonotype with many counts. Germline V lookup: CDR1 SGDLS, CDR2 YYNGEE. Trimming stripped 2 bases from V and 5 bases from J, with 10 bases between. CDR3 size: 13 residues. The clonotype originates from a female donor with ankylosing spondylitis or in good health (not recorded which). The rearrangement joins TRBV9 to TRBJ2-5; weak D call: TRBD2 (5 bases). Sequencing was carried out using blood, either unsorted or a sorted T cell fraction (not recorded which). The CDR3 region is CASSVGGLETQYF. The CDR3 nucleotides are TGTGCCAGCAGCGTCGGAGGTTTGGAGACCCAGTACTTC.